These 16 T cell receptor beta chains were sequenced from one sample in a study of cytomegalovirus exposure and HLA in healthy donors. It was with 60 Vbeta and 13 Jbeta primers that the PCR ran. Clones were sequenced by immunoSEQ multiplex PCR, and TCRdb holds only the in-frame ones, with some missing. The table records about 190,000 clones, over 60% of them present only once. Sequencing was done on a sample of PBMCs. All receptors derive from a man aged 30-40 years in good health and CMV-seropositive.

The genes are TRBV29-1 and TRBJ2-3, with D maybe TRBD2 (5 bases). The CDR3 length is 15 residues. Germline V gene sequence: CDR1 SQVTM, CDR2 ANQGSEA. V lost 7 bases and J 0 bases, leaving 17 bases between the germline ends. The CDR3 bases are TGCAGCGCCACTTCATTAAGCGGCAGCACAGATACGCAGTATTTT. Translating gives CSATSLSGSTDTQYF.

V usage is TRBV29-1 and J usage is TRBJ2-1; weak D call: TRBD2 (5 bases). Germline V CDR1 and CDR2: SQVTM, ANQGSEA. CDR3 length: 13 amino acids. The V end lost 0 bases, the J end lost 9 bases, and 12 bases lay between the germline ends. DNA for the CDR3: TGCAGCGTTGAAGATATAGGGAGAGGTGAGCAGTTCTTC. It specifies CSVEDIGRGEQFF.

This chain joins TRBV15 and TRBJ2-7; 7 nucleotides align to TRBD1. Trimming removed 5 bases from V and 4 bases from J; junction bases left unmatched: 11. CDR3 size: 15 residues. Germline CDR1 LNHNV, CDR2 YYDKDF (reference sequence). CDR3 DNA: TGTGCCACCAGCCCTCCGGGACAGATTCTTTACGAGCAGTACTTC. Its translation is CATSPPGQILYEQYF.

CDR3 protein: CAISPRGNEQFF. CDR3 sequence (DNA): TGTGCCATCAGCCCCAGGGGTAATGAGCAGTTCTTC. This chain links TRBV10-3 with TRBJ2-1, with D tentatively TRBD1 (6 bases). V lost 6 bases and J lost 7, with 10 bases in between. Germline loops: CDR1 ENHRY, CDR2 SYGVKD. The CDR3 has 12 amino acids.

The V call is TRBV19, the J call TRBJ2-7; D might be TRBD1 (5 bases). This CDR3 spans 14 amino acids. Germline CDR1 is LNHDA and CDR2 is SQIVND (reference sequence). The V end was cut by 5 bases, the J end by 2 bases, with 13 bases between. CDR3 nucleotide sequence: TGTGCCAGTAGTCCGACCGACAGCCCCTACGAGCAGTACTTC. Protein: CASSPTDSPYEQYF.

CDR3 in amino acids: CASSPRQGIVHEAFF. Here the CDR3 DNA reads TGTGCCAGCAGCCCGCGACAGGGGATTGTTCATGAAGCTTTCTTT. The J gene is TRBJ1-1, the V gene TRBV9; 8 positions match TRBD1. The CDR3 covers 15 residues. V lost 4 bases, J lost 7 bases, and 12 bases stayed unmatched. Germline lookup yields CDR1 SGDLS and CDR2 YYNGEE.

V is TRBV12-5 and J is TRBJ2-7; 10 nucleotides align to TRBD2. CDR3 size: 16 residues. Germline V CDR1 and CDR2: LGHNT, FRNRAP. V was clipped by 0 bases and J by 0 bases; unmatched bases: 2. This chain's CDR3 is CASGLVLAGSSYEQYF. CDR3 DNA sequence: TGTGCTAGTGGTTTGGTACTAGCGGGGAGCTCCTACGAGCAGTACTTC.

This sequence joins TRBV30 and TRBJ2-5; a possible D gene is TRBD1 (5 bases). This CDR3 has 11 residues. Between the trimmed V and J ends, which lost 7 bases and 2 bases, there was a span of 8 bases. From germline, CDR1 is GTSNPN and CDR2 SVGIG (reference sequence). CDR3 protein: CALQGQETQYF. For the CDR3, the DNA is TGTGCCTTGCAGGGTCAAGAGACCCAGTACTTC.

V gene TRBV19 combines with J gene TRBJ2-5; 11 bases align to TRBD2. The V gene's germline CDR1 is LNHDA and CDR2 SQIVND (reference sequence). This CDR3 region has 13 residues. J lost 5 bases, V lost 4 bases, and 0 bases had no gene match. CDR3 residues: CASSTSGRETQYF. The CDR3 DNA reads TGTGCCAGTAGTACTAGCGGGAGGGAGACCCAGTACTTC.

This chain uses TRBV27 with TRBJ2-1; 7 bases match TRBD1. Germline trimming cut 5 bases from V and 0 bases from J; bases unmatched to any gene: 4. Germline V gives CDR1 MNHEY, CDR2 SMNVEV (reference sequence). CDR3 length: 15 residues. CDR3 protein: CASSPRDSSYNEQFF. CDR3 in DNA: TGTGCCAGCAGTCCCCGGGACAGCTCCTACAATGAGCAGTTCTTC.

The chain couples TRBV19 to TRBJ1-5, with 9 bases aligning to TRBD1. The CDR3 covers 15 residues. V lost 3 bases and J lost 6; bases outside the gene matches: 6. Germline CDR1 is LNHDA and CDR2 is SQIVND (reference sequence). The CDR3 coding sequence is TGTGCCAGTAGTATCGAGCGACAGGGGGGTCAGCCCCAGCATTTT. It specifies CASSIERQGGQPQHF.

The chain recombines TRBV7-6 with TRBJ2-7; D may be TRBD2 (5 bases). V lost 5 bases, J lost 5 bases, and 19 bases lay in between. The germline gives CDR1 SGHVS, CDR2 FNYEAQ. The CDR3 is made up of 15 amino acids. The DNA of the CDR3 is TGTGCCAGCAGCCCCCAAAGGCTAGCCCGGAACGAGCAGTACTTC. Translated, it gives CASSPQRLARNEQYF.

The chain recombines TRBV5-4 with TRBJ2-1; D remains ambiguous. The V and J ends lost 4 bases and 0 bases respectively, with 11 bases between them. The CDR3 runs to 15 residues. Looked up from germline, CDR1 is SGHNT and CDR2 is YYREEE (reference sequence). CDR3: CASSTPRYSYNEQFF. The CDR3 DNA reads TGTGCCAGCAGCACCCCGAGATACTCCTACAATGAGCAGTTCTTC.

The chain carries TRBV6-5 and TRBJ2-7, with TRBD2 matching over 9 bases. V lost 5 bases, J lost 10 bases, and 3 bases stayed unmatched. Looked up from germline, CDR1 is MNHEY and CDR2 is SVGAGI. The CDR3 is 11 amino acids. CDR3: CASSGSGRQYF. CDR3 nucleotide sequence: TGTGCCAGCAGTGGTAGCGGGAGACAGTACTTC.

CDR3 protein: CARTGWADTQYF. The DNA of the CDR3 is TGTGCCCGAACGGGTTGGGCAGATACGCAGTATTTT. V usage is TRBV21-1 and J usage is TRBJ2-3; TRBD2 is the table's D call, not checked against the DNA. TRBV21-1 is a pseudogene. The CDR3 consists of 12 residues.

A note on this clone: Mismatch with germline at one junction end may stem from a read error. The chain joins TRBV30 to TRBJ2-7, with TRBD1 matching 9 bases. Germline V CDR1 and CDR2: GTSNPN, SVGIG (reference sequence). The CDR3 length is 12 residues. DNA of the CDR3: TGTGCCTGGAGTAAGACCGGGACAGGGATAAACTTC. It specifies CAWSKTGTGINF.